The following is a TCR beta chain sequence with its context. Primers: 60 Vbeta forward and 13 Jbeta reverse. Here immunoSEQ multiplex PCR was the method, and the copy in TCRdb shows in-frame clones only, minus some. The sample has some 82,000 clones, and its top ten clones hold around 1.1%. V lost 1 base to trimming and J lost 8 bases, with 12 bases between them. This CDR3 has 12 amino acids. Germline CDR1 reads GTSNPN; CDR2 reads SVGIG (reference sequence). The data were taken from a study of cytomegalovirus exposure and HLA in healthy donors. This receptor was taken from a woman in her 30s in good health and CMV-seronegative. The specimen was PBMCs. The chain couples TRBV30 to TRBJ2-7; D is ambiguous. The CDR3 is CAWSGNFPKQYF. The CDR3 DNA follows: TGTGCCTGGAGTGGAAACTTTCCGAAGCAGTACTTC.